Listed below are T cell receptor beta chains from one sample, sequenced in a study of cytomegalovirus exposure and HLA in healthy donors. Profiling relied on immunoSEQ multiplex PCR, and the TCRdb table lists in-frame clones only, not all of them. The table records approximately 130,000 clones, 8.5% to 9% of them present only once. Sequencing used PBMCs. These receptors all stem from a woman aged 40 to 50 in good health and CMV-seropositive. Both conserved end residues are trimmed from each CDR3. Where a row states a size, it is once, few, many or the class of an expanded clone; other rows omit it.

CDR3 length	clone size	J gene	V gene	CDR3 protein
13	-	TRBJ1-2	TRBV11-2	ASSLDPGGNYGYT
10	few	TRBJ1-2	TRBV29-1	SVATARHGYT
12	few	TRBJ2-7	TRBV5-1	ASSDGGGLDEQY
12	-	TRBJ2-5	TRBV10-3	AISESTSQETQY
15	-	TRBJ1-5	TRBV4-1	ASSQGHGDLNNQPQH
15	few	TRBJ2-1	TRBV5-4	ASSRPAGGWSYNEQF
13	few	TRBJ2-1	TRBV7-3	ASSLRGVTSNEQF
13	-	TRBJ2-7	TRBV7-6	ASSLRRTGFSEQY
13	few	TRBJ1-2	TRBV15	ATSREGRGAGSYT
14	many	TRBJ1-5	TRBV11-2	ASSGLGGAFNQPQH
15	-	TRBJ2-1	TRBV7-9	ASSLERSGGLYNEQF
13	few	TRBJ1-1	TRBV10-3	AISESTYSMGAAF
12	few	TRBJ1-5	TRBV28	ASRPRGAGQPQH
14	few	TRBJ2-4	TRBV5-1	ASSSQSDPAKNIQY
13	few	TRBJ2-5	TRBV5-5	ASSSSTSHLGTQY
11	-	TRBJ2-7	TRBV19	ASSMGPGGEQY
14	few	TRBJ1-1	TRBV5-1	ASSRETDRRDTEAF
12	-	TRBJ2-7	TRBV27	ASSFAQGSYEQY
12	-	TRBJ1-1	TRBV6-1	ASSGGSRGTEAF
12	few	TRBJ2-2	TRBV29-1	SVEDKVRTGELF
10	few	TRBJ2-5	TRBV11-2	ASSLDLETQY
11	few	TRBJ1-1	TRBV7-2	ASSSTVNTEAF
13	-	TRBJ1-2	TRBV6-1	ASRGFQGVTDGYT
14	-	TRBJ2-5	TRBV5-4	ASSFGLAGVRETQY
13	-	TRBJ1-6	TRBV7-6	ASSSNRGPLGSLH
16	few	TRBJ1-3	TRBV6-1	ASSEARGSGVAGNTIY
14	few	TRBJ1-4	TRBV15	ATSSRFRDSREKLF
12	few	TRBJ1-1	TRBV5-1	ASSDRGTDTEAF
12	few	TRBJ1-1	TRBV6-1	ASRRASQSPEAF
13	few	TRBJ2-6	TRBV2	ASGRTGAGANVLT
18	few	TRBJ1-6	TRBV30	AWSPRDSNFLSSYNSPLH
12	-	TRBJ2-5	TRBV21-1	ASRTDRKRETQY
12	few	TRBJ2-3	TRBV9	ASSGEQAGDTQY
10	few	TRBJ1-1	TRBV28	ASSSGNTEAF
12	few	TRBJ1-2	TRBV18	ASSPGGAGMSYT
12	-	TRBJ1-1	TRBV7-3	ASSRTGGRTEAF
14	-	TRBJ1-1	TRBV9	ASSPTGSTRNTEAF
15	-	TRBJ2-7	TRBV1	TSSQTQLAARAYEQY
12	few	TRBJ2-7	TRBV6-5	ASKGSGPVYEQY
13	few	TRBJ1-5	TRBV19	ASSTDRGSNQPQH
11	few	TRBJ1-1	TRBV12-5	ASGALLAGEAF
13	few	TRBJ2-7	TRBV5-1	ASSIGQGRTYEQY
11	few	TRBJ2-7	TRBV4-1	ASSLGAWGEQY
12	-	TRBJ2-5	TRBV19	ASSKGGGQETQY
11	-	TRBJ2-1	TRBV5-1	ASRGGVGDEQF
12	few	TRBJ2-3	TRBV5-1	ASSLEAGEDTQY
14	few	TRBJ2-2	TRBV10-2	ASSEASGGRTGELF
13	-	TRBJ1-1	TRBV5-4	ASSRDSEGNTEAF
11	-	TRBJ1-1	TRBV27	ASRVDSNTEAF
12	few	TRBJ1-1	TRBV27	ASAPGQGGAEAF
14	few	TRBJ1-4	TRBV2	ASSEEGDRGNEKLF
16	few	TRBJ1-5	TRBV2	ASSEIPTGALLNQPQH
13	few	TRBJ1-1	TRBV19	ASTRRGGAYAEAF
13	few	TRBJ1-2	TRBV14	ASSLSGQGNYGYT